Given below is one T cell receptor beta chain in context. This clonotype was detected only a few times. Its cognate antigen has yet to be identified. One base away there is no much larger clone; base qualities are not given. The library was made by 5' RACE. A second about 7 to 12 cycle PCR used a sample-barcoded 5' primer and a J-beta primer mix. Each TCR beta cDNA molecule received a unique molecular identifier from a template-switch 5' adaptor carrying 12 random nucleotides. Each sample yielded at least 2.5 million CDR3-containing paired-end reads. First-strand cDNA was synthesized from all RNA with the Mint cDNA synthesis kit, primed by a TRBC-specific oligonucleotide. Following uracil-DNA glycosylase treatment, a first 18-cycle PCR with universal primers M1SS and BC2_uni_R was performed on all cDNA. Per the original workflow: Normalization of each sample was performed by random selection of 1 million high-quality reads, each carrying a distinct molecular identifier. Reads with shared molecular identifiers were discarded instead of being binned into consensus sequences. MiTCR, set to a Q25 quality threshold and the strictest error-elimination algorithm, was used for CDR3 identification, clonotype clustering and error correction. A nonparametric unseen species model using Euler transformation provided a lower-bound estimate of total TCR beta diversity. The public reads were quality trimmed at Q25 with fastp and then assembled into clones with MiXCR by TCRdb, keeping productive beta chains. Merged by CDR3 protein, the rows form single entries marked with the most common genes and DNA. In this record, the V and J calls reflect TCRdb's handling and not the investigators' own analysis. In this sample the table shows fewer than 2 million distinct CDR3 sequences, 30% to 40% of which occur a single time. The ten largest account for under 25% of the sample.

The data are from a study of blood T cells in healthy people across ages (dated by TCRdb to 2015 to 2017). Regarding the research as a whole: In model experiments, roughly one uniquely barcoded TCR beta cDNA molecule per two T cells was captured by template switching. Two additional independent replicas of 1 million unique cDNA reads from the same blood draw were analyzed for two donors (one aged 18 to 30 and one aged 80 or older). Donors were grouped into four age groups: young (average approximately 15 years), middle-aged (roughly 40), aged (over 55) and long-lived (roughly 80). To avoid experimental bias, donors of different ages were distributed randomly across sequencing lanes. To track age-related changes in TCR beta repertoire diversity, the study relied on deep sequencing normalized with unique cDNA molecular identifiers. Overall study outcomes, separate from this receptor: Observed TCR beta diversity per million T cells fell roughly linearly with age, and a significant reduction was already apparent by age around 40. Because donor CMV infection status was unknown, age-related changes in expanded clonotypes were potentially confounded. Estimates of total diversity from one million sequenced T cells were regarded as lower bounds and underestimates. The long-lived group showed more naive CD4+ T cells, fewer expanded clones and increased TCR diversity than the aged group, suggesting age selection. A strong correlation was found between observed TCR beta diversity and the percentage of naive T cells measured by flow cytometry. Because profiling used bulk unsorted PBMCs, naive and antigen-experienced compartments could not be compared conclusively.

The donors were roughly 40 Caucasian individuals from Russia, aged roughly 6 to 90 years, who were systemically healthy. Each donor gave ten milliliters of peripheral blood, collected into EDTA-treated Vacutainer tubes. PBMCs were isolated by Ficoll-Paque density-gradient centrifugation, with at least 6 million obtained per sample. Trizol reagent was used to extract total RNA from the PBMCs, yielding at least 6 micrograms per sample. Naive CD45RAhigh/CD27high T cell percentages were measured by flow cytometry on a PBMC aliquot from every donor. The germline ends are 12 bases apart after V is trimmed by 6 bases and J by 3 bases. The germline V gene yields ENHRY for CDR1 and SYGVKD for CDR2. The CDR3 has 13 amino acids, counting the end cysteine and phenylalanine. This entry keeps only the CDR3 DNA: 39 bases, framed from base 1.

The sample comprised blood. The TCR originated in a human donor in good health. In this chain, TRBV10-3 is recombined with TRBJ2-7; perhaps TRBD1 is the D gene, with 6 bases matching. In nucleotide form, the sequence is TGTGCCATCAGCGGACAGTTAGTCTACGAGCAGTACTTC. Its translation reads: CAISGQLVYEQYF.